Listed below are T cell receptor beta chains from one sample, sequenced in a study of identical twins. TCRdb passed the 5' RACE reads through MiXCR, listing each CDR3 protein once. In the table there are 1.5 million to 2 million distinct CDR3 sequences, less than 35% of which are singletons. The sequencing input was cord blood. The receptors derive from a newborn girl in good health. The CDR3 runs from the conserved cysteine through the conserved F or W. A D gene is named only where the DNA matches it firmly. Rows give clone size only sometimes, using once, few, many, or a class for an expanded clone.

d_call j_call v_call clone_size cdr3_aa cdr3_nt
NA TRBJ2-7 TRBV28 few CASSTGPTYEQYF TGTGCCAGCAGCACGGGGCCTACCTACGAGCAGTACTTC
NA TRBJ2-5 TRBV20-1 few CSARITGIQETQYF TGCAGTGCTAGGATTACGGGGATCCAAGAGACCCAGTACTTC
TRBD1 TRBJ1-2 TRBV12-3/TRBV12-4 NA CASSSPGGTNYGYTF TGTGCCAGCAGTTCGCCAGGGGGAACTAACTATGGCTACACCTTC
NA TRBJ2-2 TRBV4-2 NA CASSQDPGGGTGELFF TGTGCCAGCAGCCAAGACCCAGGGGGAGGCACCGGGGAGCTGTTTTTT
TRBD1 TRBJ2-1 TRBV29-1 many CSADRGYYNEQFF TGCAGCGCCGACAGGGGGTACTACAATGAGCAGTTCTTC
NA TRBJ2-1 TRBV15 few CATSRLPAEQFF TGTGCCACCAGCAGATTACCTGCTGAGCAGTTCTTC
NA TRBJ2-3 TRBV5-1 NA CASRVGQDTQYF TGCGCCAGCAGGGTTGGACAGGATACGCAGTATTTT
NA TRBJ2-7 TRBV21-1 NA CASSKVIQVASYEQYF TGTGCCAGCAGCAAAGTGATACAGGTTGCCTCCTACGAGCAGTACTTC
NA TRBJ2-1 TRBV21-1 once CASSAGERETYNEQFF TGTGCCAGCAGCGCCGGCGAGCGGGAGACCTACAATGAGCAGTTCTTC
TRBD2 TRBJ2-1 TRBV7-2 NA CASSLKIAGAGPNEQFF TGTGCCAGCAGCTTAAAAATAGCGGGAGCGGGCCCCAATGAGCAGTTCTTC
NA TRBJ1-4 TRBV12-3/TRBV12-4 NA CASSLGAVSNEKLFF TGTGCCAGCAGCCTCGGTGCGGTGTCAAATGAAAAACTGTTTTTT
NA TRBJ1-4 TRBV7-9 NA CASSLDENEKLFF TGTGCCAGCAGCTTGGACGAAAATGAAAAACTGTTTTTT
NA TRBJ1-5 TRBV12-3/TRBV12-4 few CASSLSGRNSNQPQHF TGTGCCAGCAGTTTATCAGGAAGAAATAGCAATCAGCCCCAGCATTTT
NA TRBJ2-5 TRBV7-2 NA CAARGGPETQYF TGTGCTGCGAGGGGGGGGCCCGAGACCCAGTACTTC
NA TRBJ1-4 TRBV20-1 NA CSVIDSFNEKLFF TGCAGTGTCATAGACAGTTTTAATGAAAAACTGTTTTTT
NA TRBJ2-1 TRBV20-1 many CSARSSGGPAHTYNEQFF TGCAGTGCTAGGAGTTCAGGAGGTCCAGCCCACACCTACAATGAGCAGTTCTTC
NA TRBJ1-5 TRBV6-5 few CASSYVPDDSNQPQHF TGTGCCAGCAGTTACGTTCCAGACGATAGCAATCAGCCCCAGCATTTT
NA TRBJ2-3 TRBV4-2 once CASGQPGVASTDTQYF TGTGCCAGCGGCCAACCCGGGGTAGCGTCCACAGATACGCAGTATTTT
TRBD2 TRBJ2-1 TRBV20-1 NA CSATQLAGNSYNEQFF TGCAGTGCTACACAGCTAGCGGGAAACTCCTACAACGAGCAGTTCTTC
NA TRBJ1-4 TRBV12-3/TRBV12-4 few CASSLAGGGLFF TGTGCCAGCAGTTTAGCGGGAGGTGGACTGTTTTTT
TRBD1 TRBJ2-2 TRBV12-3/TRBV12-4 NA CASTLRTGGPNTGELFF TGTGCCAGCACTCTAAGGACAGGGGGCCCGAACACCGGGGAGCTGTTTTTT
NA TRBJ1-2 TRBV7-2 few CASSFSRAYGYTF TGTGCCAGCAGCTTTTCCAGGGCCTATGGCTACACCTTC
NA TRBJ2-1 TRBV3-1 NA CASSPEISSYNEQFF TGTGCCAGCAGCCCTGAAATTAGCTCCTACAATGAGCAGTTCTTC